The clone carrying this TCR beta chain was seen at least ten times. The library was built from around 380 ng RNA with molecular barcoded adaptors for alpha/delta and beta/gamma chains. TCRdb fed the reads into MiXCR, producing one record per CDR3 protein. Of some 40,000 distinct CDR3 sequences in the sample, 12% were seen once. These data originate in a study of read filtering for tumor transcriptome and immune sequencing. About the research overall: Patients were some 16 male and about 14 female, mean age approximately 70 years, range roughly 47 to 80.

Germline CDR1 is SGHRS and CDR2 is YFSETQ. V shed 7 bases and J shed 1 base, with 14 bases lying between them. The CDR3 is 14 residues long. The rearrangement joins TRBV5-1 to TRBJ1-1; D not resolved. The sequenced sample was a population of CD138-negative cells sorted from bone marrow. This sequence was found in a donor over 35 with multiple myeloma. This chain's CDR3 is CASSNGPSNTEAFF. The CDR3 DNA follows: TGCGCCAGCTCTAATGGACCCTCGAACACTGAAGCTTTCTTT.